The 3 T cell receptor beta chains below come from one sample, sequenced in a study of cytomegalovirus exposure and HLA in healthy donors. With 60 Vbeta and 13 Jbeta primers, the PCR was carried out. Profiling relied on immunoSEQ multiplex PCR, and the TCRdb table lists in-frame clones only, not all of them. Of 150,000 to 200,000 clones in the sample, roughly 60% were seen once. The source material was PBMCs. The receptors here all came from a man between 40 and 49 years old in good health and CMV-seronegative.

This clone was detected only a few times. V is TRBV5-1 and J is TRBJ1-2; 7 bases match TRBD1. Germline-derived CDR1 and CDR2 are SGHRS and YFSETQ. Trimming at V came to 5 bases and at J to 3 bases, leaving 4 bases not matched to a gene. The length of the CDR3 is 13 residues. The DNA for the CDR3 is TGCGCCAGCAGTTCCCAGGGGGACTATGGCTACACCTTC. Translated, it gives CASSSQGDYGYTF.

The CDR3 protein is CASSDSNSNQPQHF. CDR3 DNA: TGTGCCAGCTCGGACAGTAATAGCAATCAGCCCCAGCATTTT. This chain links TRBV19 with TRBJ1-5; TRBD1 might be the D (6 bases). Deletions cut 9 bases from V and 0 bases from J, with 12 bases between. There are 14 residues in the CDR3. CDR1 is LNHDA, CDR2 SQIVND, per germline (reference sequence).

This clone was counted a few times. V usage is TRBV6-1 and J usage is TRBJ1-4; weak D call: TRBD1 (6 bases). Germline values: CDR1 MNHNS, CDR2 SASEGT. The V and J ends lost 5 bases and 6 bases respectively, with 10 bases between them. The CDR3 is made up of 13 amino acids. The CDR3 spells CASSQGRDEKLFF. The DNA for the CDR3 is TGTGCCAGCAGTCAGGGGAGGGATGAAAAACTGTTTTTT.